This T cell receptor beta chain was documented in a study of blood T cell repertoires in COVID-19. Turning to the study itself: Sources were T cells, B-cell-depleted T cells, or PBMCs; the material itself was cDNA or gDNA.

Clones were read by immunoSEQ multiplex PCR, and TCRdb kept only the in-frame ones, dropping some. In the table there are roughly 46,000 clones, about 89% of which are singletons. V gave up 5 bases and J gave up 5 bases; unmatched junction bases: 10. Germline loops: CDR1 SGHAT, CDR2 FQNNGV. The CDR3 contains 17 residues. The chain couples TRBV11-2 to TRBJ2-2; 11 bases line up with TRBD1. This TCR came from a human donor in a cohort sampled during active COVID-19. The specimen sequenced was peripheral blood. CDR3 DNA sequence: TGTGCCAGCAGCCATTATATCGGACAGGGGGCGACCGGGGAGCTGTTTTTT. Translating it yields CASSHYIGQGATGELFF.